The next 14 T cell receptor beta chains were all read from a single sample in a study of T cell clonality in common variable immunodeficiency. Broader study findings: Common variable immunodeficiency TCR beta sequences reportedly had fewer deletions and N-nucleotide insertions.

For these TCRs, the target antigens are not known. Produced via immunoSEQ multiplex PCR; TCRdb's table is partial and in-frame only. This record lists 25,000 to 35,000 clones, none seen once only, and the top ten clones contain 5.4%. What was sequenced was peripheral blood mononuclear cells. These TCRs come from a human donor with common variable immunodeficiency.

This clone was found a few times. The CDR3 goes on 3 residues after the read ends, and that part is filled in from the germline J gene. The chain carries TRBV7-9 and TRBJ1-4, with D hard to call. V was cut by 3 bases and J by 7 bases, with 12 bases left in between. The CDR3 loop spans 14 amino acids. Germline-derived CDR1 and CDR2 are SEHNR and FQNEAQ (reference sequence). The CDR3 sequence: CASSLGLSGEKLFF. CDR3 DNA (partial): TGTGCCAGCAGCTTGGGGTTAAGCGGTGAAAAA.

As concerns this clone: The CDR3 end is not reached by the read, which stops 3 residues before it; the germline J gene fills it in. The rearrangement links TRBV19 to TRBJ1-2; D not resolved. This CDR3 has 16 amino acids. V shed 5 bases and J shed 3 bases, with 19 bases lying between them. CDR1 is LNHDA, CDR2 SQIVND, per germline (reference sequence). CDR3 residues: CASSDSRMRRYYGYTF. The sequenced part of the CDR3 DNA is TGTGCCAGTAGTGACTCTCGGATGCGGAGATACTATGGC.

Regarding this clone: The read falls 3 residues short of the CDR3 end, and the missing part is taken from the germline J gene. V usage is TRBV2 and J usage is TRBJ1-2, with D possibly being TRBD1 (5 bases). CDR1 is SNHLY and CDR2 is FYNNEI in the germline V gene. This CDR3 spans 14 amino acids. V lost 9 bases, J lost 1 base, and 15 bases lay in between. CDR3 DNA (partial): TGTGCCAGGATGAGGGGCCCAATTAACTATGGC. Protein sequence: CARMRGPINYG. The whole CDR3 protein is CARMRGPINYGYTF. The entire variable domain, with the rest obtained from reference TRBV2 and TRBJ1-2, is as follows: EPEVTQTPSHQVTQMGQEVILRCVPISNHLYFYWYRQILGQKVEFLVSFYNNEISEKSEIFDDQFSVERPDGSNFTLKIRSTKLEDSAMYFCARMRGPINYGYTFGSGTRLTVV.

This clone was counted a few times. With the read ending 3 residues before the CDR3 end, the germline J gene is used to fill in that end. The V gene is TRBV19, the J gene TRBJ1-1; D perhaps matches TRBD1 (6 bases). From germline, CDR1 is LNHDA and CDR2 SQIVND (reference sequence). There are 14 residues in the CDR3. V lost 7 bases and J 0 bases, leaving 12 bases between the germline ends. The CDR3 spells CASIRTAMNTEAFF. The sequenced part of the CDR3 DNA is TGTGCCAGTATTCGGACAGCAATGAACACTGAA.

This clone has more than one count but fewer than ten. The read comes to an end 3 residues before the CDR3 does, leaving the germline J gene to fill in the end. The rearrangement joins TRBV5-6 to TRBJ1-5; D uncertain. The CDR3 is made up of 13 amino acids. Germline values: CDR1 SGHDT, CDR2 YYEEEE. V was shortened by 1 base and J by 6 bases, with 8 bases between the two germline ends. CDR3 loop: CASSLLGSQPQHF. CDR3 DNA, as far as it was read: TGTGCCAGCAGCTTGTTGGGCTCTCAGCCC.

This clone was detected many times. The observed sequence ends 3 residues before the CDR3 terminus, with the missing tail filled in from the germline J gene. V usage is TRBV18 and J usage is TRBJ2-3; the D gene is possibly TRBD2 (6 bases). Trimming removed 4 bases at V and 2 bases at J, with 10 bases between. The CDR3 consists of 14 residues. The germline CDR1 and CDR2 sequences are KGHSH and LQKENI. The CDR3 sequence: CASSRGVPTDTQYF. The DNA read from the CDR3 is TGTGCCAGCTCACGGGGGGTCCCCACAGATACG.

In the case of this clone: The CDR3 goes on 3 residues after the read ends, and that part is filled in from the germline J gene. The V and J genes are TRBV19 and TRBJ2-7; tentative D call: TRBD2 (5 bases). Trimming took off 2 bases at V and 2 bases at J, with 7 bases between the two ends. Germline loops: CDR1 LNHDA, CDR2 SQIVND (reference sequence). The CDR3 length is 13 residues. CDR3 loop: CASSIPGAYEQYF. The sequenced CDR3 bases are TGTGCCAGTAGTATACCCGGGGCCTACGAG.

On this clone: The CDR3 is cut off 3 residues early in the read; its end comes from the germline J gene. V and J are TRBV19 and TRBJ1-6; D is uncertain. Trimming left V 9 bases short and J 2 bases short, with 17 bases between. There are 16 residues in the CDR3. Germline loops: CDR1 LNHDA, CDR2 SQIVND (reference sequence). The DNA read from the CDR3 is TGTGCCAGCACCTCTGACGGTAGCGCCTATAATTCACCC. The encoded protein is CASTSDGSAYNSP. The whole CDR3 protein reads CASTSDGSAYNSPLHF. Complete variable domain (other parts from reference TRBV19 and TRBJ1-6): DGGITQSPKYLFRKEGQNVTLSCEQNLNHDAMYWYRQDPGQGLRLIYYSQIVNDFQKGDIAEGYSVSREKKESFPLTVTSAQKNPTAFYLCASTSDGSAYNSPLHFGNGTRLTVT.

As to this clone: The missing CDR3 end, 3 residues past where the read stops, is filled in from the germline J gene. The chain uses TRBV30 and TRBJ2-5; 9 bases map to TRBD2. After removal of 1 base from V and 1 base from J, the junction contained 7 bases not matched to a gene. From germline, CDR1 is GTSNPN and CDR2 SVGIG (reference sequence). The CDR3 has 16 residues. CDR3: CAWSGDSGRLQETQYF. The sequenced part of the CDR3 DNA is TGTGCCTGGAGTGGCGATAGCGGGAGACTCCAAGAGACC. Full variable domain (missing parts from reference TRBV30 and TRBJ2-5): SQTIHQWPATLVQPVGSPLSLECTVEGTSNPNLYWYRQAAGRGLQLLFYSVGIGQISSEVPQNLSASRPQDRQFILSSKKLLLSDSGFYLCAWSGDSGRLQETQYFGPGTRLLVL.

This clone was recorded at least ten times. The read terminates 3 residues before the CDR3 end, so the remaining end is supplied by the germline J gene. The chain uses TRBV7-9 and TRBJ1-1, with D possibly TRBD1 on 6 matching bases. The V and J ends lost 2 bases and 3 bases respectively, with 10 bases between them. CDR1 is SEHNR, CDR2 FQNEAQ, per germline (reference sequence). The CDR3 length is 14 residues. The sequenced CDR3 bases are TGTGCCAGCAGCTTAAGACAGGCATACACTGAA. Amino acids: CASSLRQAYTE. The full CDR3 protein reads CASSLRQAYTEAFF.

This clone was found a few times. The read is 3 residues too short to cover the CDR3 end, so that end is filled in from the germline J gene. The rearrangement links TRBV6-2 or TRBV6-3 to TRBJ1-1, with D hard to call. This CDR3 contains 13 residues. Germline CDR1 and CDR2: MNHEY and SVGEGT. The part of the CDR3 DNA that was read is TGTGCCAGCAGTTACTCTCTTCCCCCGGGA. Translated: CASSYSLPPG. The entire CDR3 is CASSYSLPPGAFF.

A few counts support this clone. From the germline J gene comes the end of the CDR3, since the read stops 3 residues before it. The chain couples TRBV19 to TRBJ1-2, with D perhaps matching TRBD1 (5 bases). Trimming removed 6 bases at V and 6 bases at J, with 17 bases between. CDR3 length: 14 amino acids. Germline lookup yields CDR1 LNHDA and CDR2 SQIVND (reference sequence). The CDR3 region is CASSRDSTIDGYTF. The part of the CDR3 DNA that was read is TGTGCCAGTAGCCGCGACAGTACTATCGATGGC.

This clone was seen repeatedly, ten times or more. From the germline J gene comes the end of the CDR3, since the read stops 3 residues before it. The gene calls are TRBV30 and TRBJ2-3; 7 bases map to TRBD1. Germline assignment: CDR1 GTSNPN and CDR2 SVGIG (reference sequence). Trimming removed 4 bases from V and 2 bases from J; junction bases left unmatched: 6. The CDR3 totals 14 residues. Partial CDR3 DNA: TGTGCCTGGACCCGACAGGGTTTCACAGATACG. Its translation: CAWTRQGFTDT. The CDR3, in full, reads CAWTRQGFTDTQYF.

Regarding this clone: The read ends 3 residues before the CDR3 terminus; that terminus is restored from the germline J gene. The rearrangement links TRBV11-2 to TRBJ1-1; 9 bases agree with TRBD1. V trimming: 5 bases; J trimming: 4 bases; junction bases outside the gene matches: 5. The CDR3 has 14 residues. CDR1 is SGHAT, CDR2 FQNNGV, per germline. CDR3 DNA (partial): TGTGCCAGCAGCCGGGACAGGGTGGGCACTGAA. Its translation: CASSRDRVGTE. The whole CDR3 sequence is CASSRDRVGTEAFF. Combining the CDR3 with reference TRBV11-2 and TRBJ1-1 gives the whole variable domain EAGVAQSPRYKIIEKRQSVAFWCNPISGHATLYWYQQILGQGPKLLIQFQNNGVVDDSQLPKDRFSAERLKGVDSTLKIQPAKLEDSAVYLCASSRDRVGTEAFFGQGTRLTVV.